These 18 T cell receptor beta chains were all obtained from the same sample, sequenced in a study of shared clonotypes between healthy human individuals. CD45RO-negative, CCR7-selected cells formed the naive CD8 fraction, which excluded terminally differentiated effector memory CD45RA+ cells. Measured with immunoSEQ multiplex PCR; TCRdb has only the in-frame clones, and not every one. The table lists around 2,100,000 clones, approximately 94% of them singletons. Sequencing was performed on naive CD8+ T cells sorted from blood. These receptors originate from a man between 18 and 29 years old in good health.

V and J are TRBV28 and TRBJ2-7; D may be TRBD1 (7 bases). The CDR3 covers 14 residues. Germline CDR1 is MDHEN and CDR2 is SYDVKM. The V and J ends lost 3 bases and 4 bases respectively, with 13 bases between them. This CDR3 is CASSFAGQPYEQYF. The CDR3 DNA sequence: TGTGCCAGCAGTTTCGCGGGACAGCCTTACGAGCAGTACTTC.

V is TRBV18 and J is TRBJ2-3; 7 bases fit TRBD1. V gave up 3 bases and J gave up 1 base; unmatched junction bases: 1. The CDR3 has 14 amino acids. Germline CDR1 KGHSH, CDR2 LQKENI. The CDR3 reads CASSPTGRTDTQYF. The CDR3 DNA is TGTGCCAGCTCACCGACAGGGCGCACAGATACGCAGTATTTT.

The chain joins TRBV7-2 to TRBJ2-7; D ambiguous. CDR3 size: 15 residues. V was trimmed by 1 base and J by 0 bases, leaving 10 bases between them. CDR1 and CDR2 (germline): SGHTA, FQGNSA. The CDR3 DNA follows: TGTGCCAGCAGCTTAGATCGCGGATACTCCTACGAGCAGTACTTC. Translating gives CASSLDRGYSYEQYF.

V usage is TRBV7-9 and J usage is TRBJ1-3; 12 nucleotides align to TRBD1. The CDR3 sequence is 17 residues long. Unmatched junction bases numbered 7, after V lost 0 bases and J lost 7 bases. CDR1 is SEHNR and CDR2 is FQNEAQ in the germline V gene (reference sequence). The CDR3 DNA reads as TGTGCCAGCAGCTTAGCGCGGGGACAGGGGGCATGGAACACCATATATTTT. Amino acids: CASSLARGQGAWNTIYF.

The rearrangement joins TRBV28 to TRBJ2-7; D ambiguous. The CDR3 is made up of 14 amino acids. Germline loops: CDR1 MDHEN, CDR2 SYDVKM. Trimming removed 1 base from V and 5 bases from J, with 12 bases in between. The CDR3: CASSLSGPHNEQYF. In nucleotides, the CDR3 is TGTGCCAGCAGTTTATCTGGGCCCCATAACGAGCAGTACTTC.

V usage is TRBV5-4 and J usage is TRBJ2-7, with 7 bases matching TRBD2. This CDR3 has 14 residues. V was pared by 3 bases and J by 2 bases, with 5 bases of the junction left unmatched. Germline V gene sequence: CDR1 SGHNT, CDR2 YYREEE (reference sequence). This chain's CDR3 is CASSWGGSAYEQYF. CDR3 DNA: TGTGCCAGCAGCTGGGGGGGTTCTGCCTACGAGCAGTACTTC.

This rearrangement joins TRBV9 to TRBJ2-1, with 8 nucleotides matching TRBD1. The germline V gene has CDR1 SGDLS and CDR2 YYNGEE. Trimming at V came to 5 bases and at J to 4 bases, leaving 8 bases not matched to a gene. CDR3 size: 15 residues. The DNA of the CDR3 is TGTGCCAGCAGTCCGGGACAGGAGGTATACAATGAGCAGTTCTTC. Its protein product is CASSPGQEVYNEQFF.

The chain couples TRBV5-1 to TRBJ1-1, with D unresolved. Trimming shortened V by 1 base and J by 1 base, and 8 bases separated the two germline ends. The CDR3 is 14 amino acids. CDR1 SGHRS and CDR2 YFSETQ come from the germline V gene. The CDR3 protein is CASSLPGENTEAFF. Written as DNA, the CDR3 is TGCGCCAGCAGCTTGCCCGGGGAGAACACTGAAGCTTTCTTT.

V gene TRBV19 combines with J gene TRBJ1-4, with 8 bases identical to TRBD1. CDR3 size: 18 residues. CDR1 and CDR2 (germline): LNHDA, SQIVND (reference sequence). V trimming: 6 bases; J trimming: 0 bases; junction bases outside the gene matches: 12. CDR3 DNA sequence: TGTGCCAGTAGCAGGGGGCCGGGAACCGCCGCAACTAATGAAAAACTGTTTTTT. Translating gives CASSRGPGTAATNEKLFF.

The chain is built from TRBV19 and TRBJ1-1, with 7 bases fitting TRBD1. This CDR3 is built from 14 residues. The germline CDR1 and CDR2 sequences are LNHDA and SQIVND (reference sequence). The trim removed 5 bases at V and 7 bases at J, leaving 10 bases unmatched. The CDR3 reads CASSADRDRVEAFF. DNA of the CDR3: TGTGCCAGTAGTGCCGACAGGGACCGAGTTGAAGCTTTCTTT.

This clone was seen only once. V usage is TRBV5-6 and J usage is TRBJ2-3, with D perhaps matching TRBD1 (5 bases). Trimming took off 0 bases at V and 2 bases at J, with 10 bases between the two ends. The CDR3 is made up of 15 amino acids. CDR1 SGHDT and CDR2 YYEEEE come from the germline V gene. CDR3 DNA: TGTGCCAGCAGCTTGGTTGTGGGGCCCACAGATACGCAGTATTTT. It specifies CASSLVVGPTDTQYF.

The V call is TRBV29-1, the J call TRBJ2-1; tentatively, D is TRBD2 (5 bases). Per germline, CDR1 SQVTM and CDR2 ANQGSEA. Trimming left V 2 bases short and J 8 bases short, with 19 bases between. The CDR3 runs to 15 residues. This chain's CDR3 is CSVEIGEIHGDEQFF. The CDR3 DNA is TGCAGCGTTGAAATCGGGGAAATACACGGCGATGAGCAGTTCTTC.

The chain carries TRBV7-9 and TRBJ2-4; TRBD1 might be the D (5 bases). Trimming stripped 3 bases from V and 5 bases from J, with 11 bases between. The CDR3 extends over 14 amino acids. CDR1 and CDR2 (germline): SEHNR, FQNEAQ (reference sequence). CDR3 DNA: TGTGCCAGCAGCTTTCAGGGTGTGGAAAACATTCAGTACTTC. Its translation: CASSFQGVENIQYF.

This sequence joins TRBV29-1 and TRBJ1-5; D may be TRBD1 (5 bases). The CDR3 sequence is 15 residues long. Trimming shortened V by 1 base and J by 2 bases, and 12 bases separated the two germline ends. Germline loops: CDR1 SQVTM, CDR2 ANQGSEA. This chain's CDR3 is CSVEVGGTGNQPQHF. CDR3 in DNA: TGCAGCGTTGAAGTGGGTGGGACCGGCAATCAGCCCCAGCATTTT.

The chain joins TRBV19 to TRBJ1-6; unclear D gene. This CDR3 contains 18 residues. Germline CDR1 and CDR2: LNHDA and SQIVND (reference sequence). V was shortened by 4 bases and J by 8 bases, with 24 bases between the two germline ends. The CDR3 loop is CASSTPEPDAALDSPLHF. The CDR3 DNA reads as TGTGCCAGTAGTACTCCGGAGCCTGACGCGGCCTTGGATTCACCCCTCCACTTT.

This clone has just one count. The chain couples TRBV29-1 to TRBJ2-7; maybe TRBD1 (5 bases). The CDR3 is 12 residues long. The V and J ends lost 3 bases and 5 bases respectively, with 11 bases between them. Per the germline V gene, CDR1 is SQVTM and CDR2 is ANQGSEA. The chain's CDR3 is CSVDFGHNEQYF. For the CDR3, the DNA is TGCAGCGTTGATTTTGGACACAACGAGCAGTACTTC.

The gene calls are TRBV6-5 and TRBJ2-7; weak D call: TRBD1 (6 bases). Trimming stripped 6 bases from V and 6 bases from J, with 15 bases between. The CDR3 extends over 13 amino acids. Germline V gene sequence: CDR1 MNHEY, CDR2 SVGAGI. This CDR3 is CASRNRVFGEQYF. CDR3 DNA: TGTGCCAGCAGGAACAGGGTTTTCGGCGAGCAGTACTTC.

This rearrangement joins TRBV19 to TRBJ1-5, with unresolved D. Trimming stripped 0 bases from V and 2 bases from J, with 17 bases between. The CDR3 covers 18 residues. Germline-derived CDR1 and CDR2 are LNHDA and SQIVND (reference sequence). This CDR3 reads CASSIDALQEVGNQPQHF. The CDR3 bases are TGTGCCAGTAGTATAGATGCCCTCCAGGAAGTTGGCAATCAGCCCCAGCATTTT. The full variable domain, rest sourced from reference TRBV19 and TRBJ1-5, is DGGITQSPKYLFRKEGQNVTLSCEQNLNHDAMYWYRQDPGQGLRLIYYSQIVNDFQKGDIAEGYSVSREKKESFPLTVTSAQKNPTAFYLCASSIDALQEVGNQPQHFGDGTRLSIL.